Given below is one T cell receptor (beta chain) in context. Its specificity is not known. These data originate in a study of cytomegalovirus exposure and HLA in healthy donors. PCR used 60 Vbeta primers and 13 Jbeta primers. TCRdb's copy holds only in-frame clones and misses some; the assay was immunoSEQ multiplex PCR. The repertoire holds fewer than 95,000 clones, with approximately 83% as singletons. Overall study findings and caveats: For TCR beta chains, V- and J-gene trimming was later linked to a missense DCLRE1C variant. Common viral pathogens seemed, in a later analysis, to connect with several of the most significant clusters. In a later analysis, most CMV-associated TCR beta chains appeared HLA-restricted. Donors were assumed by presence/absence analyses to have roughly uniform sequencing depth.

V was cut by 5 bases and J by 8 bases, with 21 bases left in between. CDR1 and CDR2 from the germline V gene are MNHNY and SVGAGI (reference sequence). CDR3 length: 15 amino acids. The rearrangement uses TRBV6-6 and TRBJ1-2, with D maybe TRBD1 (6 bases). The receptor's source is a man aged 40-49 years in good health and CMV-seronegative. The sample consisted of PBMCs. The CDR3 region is CASSPTGWGERGYTF. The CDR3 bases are TGTGCCAGCAGTCCCACAGGGTGGGGCGAACGCGGCTACACCTTC.